These T cell receptor beta chains were read from a single sample in a study of molecular identifiers for immune sequencing clone quantification. Each CDR3 protein is one row after TCRdb ran MiXCR on the PCR reads. The data contain fewer than 70,000 distinct CDR3 sequences, approximately 18% of them singletons. The sample was naive CD8+ T cells from blood, with Jurkat cell RNA spiked in. All receptors come from a human donor in good health. Some libraries in this study had Jurkat cell RNA spiked in. Both conserved end residues are part of each CDR3. The D gene is left open where the match is weak. Expanded clones are given a class, and other clones once, few, many or no size at all.

D,size,V,J,DNA,CDR3
-,many,TRBV19,TRBJ2-2,TGTGCCAGTAGTATAGCGAGCACCGGGGAGCTGTTTTTT,CASSIASTGELFF
TRBD1,many,TRBV4-1,TRBJ2-7,TGCGCCAGCAGCCTCCGGGACAGGGGTGCCTACGAGCAGTACTTC,CASSLRDRGAYEQYF
-,many,TRBV20-1,TRBJ2-7,TGCAGTGCTAGAACTAACGTCCGGACTACCTCTATCTACGAGCAGTACTTC,CSARTNVRTTSIYEQYF
-,many,TRBV28,TRBJ2-7,TGTGCCAGCAGTTTATTCGTACGCTACGAGCAGTACTTC,CASSLFVRYEQYF
-,many,TRBV30,TRBJ2-2,TGTGCCTGGACCGGGATCACCGGGGAGCTGTTTTTT,CAWTGITGELFF
-,few,TRBV6-2/TRBV6-3,TRBJ2-1,TGTGCCAGCAGCTCACGACTAGTTTATGAGCAGTTCTTC,CASSSRLVYEQFF
-,-,TRBV12-3/TRBV12-4,TRBJ2-1,TGTGCCAGCAGTTTAGCGCCTGTGCATGAGCAGTTCTTC,CASSLAPVHEQFF
-,few,TRBV6-2/TRBV6-3,TRBJ1-2,TGTGCCAGCAGTTGGTCGGAGGGGGACTATGGCTACACCTTC,CASSWSEGDYGYTF
-,many,TRBV4-1,TRBJ1-5,TGCGCCAGCAGCCAACAGGGGACCAATCAGCCCCAGCATTTT,CASSQQGTNQPQHF
TRBD2,many,TRBV7-8,TRBJ2-5,TGTGCCAGCAGCCCAGGACTAGCGGGAACGGGAACAGCCCAGACCCAGTACTTC,CASSPGLAGTGTAQTQYF
-,many,TRBV23-1,TRBJ1-5,TGCGCCAGCAGTCAATGGTGGGGTCACAATCAGCCCCAGCATTTT,CASSQWWGHNQPQHF
TRBD2,few,TRBV27,TRBJ2-7,TGTGCCAGTAATCAATTAGCGGGAGGGCCGGGGATGCGGGAGCAGTACTTC,CASNQLAGGPGMREQYF
TRBD1,-,TRBV19,TRBJ1-2,TGTGCCAGTTCTCAGGGGGCGCTTGGCTACACCTTC,CASSQGALGYTF
-,many,TRBV18,TRBJ2-7,TGTGCCAGCTCCCCGGGGGCGGGCTACGAGCAGTACTTC,CASSPGAGYEQYF